The table lists the clone carrying this T cell receptor beta chain with a count of one. Its antigen is not known. One junction end disagrees with the germline gene, perhaps due to a read error. The sample belongs to a study of cytomegalovirus exposure and HLA in healthy donors. Primers included in the PCR were 60 Vbeta and 13 Jbeta primers. TCRdb's copy holds only in-frame clones and misses some; the assay was immunoSEQ multiplex PCR. The sample yields some 140,000 clones, roughly four fifths seen once. Whole-study findings and limits: Only CMV serostatus was available as immune exposure information.

This CDR3 comprises 13 residues. Germline V gene lookup returns CDR1 SNHLY and CDR2 FYNNEI. The material sequenced was PBMCs. The rearrangement links TRBV2 to TRBJ1-2; 7 nucleotides match TRBD1. This receptor was taken from a woman in her 50s in good health and CMV-seropositive. This CDR3 is CASREDRVGGYTF. DNA of the CDR3: TGTGCCAGCAGGGAAGACAGGGTTGGTGGCTACACCTTC. Full variable domain (rest looked up from reference TRBV2 and TRBJ1-2): EPEVTQTPSHQVTQMGQEVILRCVPISNHLYFYWYRQILGQKVEFLVSFYNNEISEKSEIFDDQFSVERPDGSNFTLKIRSTKLEDSAMYFCASREDRVGGYTFGSGTRLTVV.